This section outlines one T cell receptor beta chain sequence together with its context. Its binding antigen is unknown. CDR1 and CDR2 are drawn from the germline V gene (reference sequence): SEHNR, FQNEAQ. From its cysteine to its phenylalanine, the CDR3 spans 14 amino acids. No DNA appears here. CCR7+ PD-1- TIGIT- cells were the ones classified as stem-like memory CD8+ T cells (TSTEM). Peripheral blood mononuclear cells were isolated from healthy donor buffy coats by density gradient separation. In the study, negative magnetic separation with EasySep or MojoSort CD8+ T cell isolation kits was used to enrich total CD8+ T cells. For each subset, total RNA was extracted using an RNeasy Mini Kit from duplicate vials of about 160,000 sorted CD8+ T cells. PBMCs were used either fresh or after cryopreservation in fetal bovine serum containing approximately 9.5% DMSO. CD8+ T cell subsets were sorted to purity by fluorescence-activated cell sorting on a FACSAria III.

These reads were obtained on a NextSeq 550. A Human TCR Profiling Kit was used to prepare UMI-labeled 5' RACE TCRbeta libraries. Every TCRbeta library was prepared in parallel, with the same number of PCR cycles used for all of the libraries. Concerning the study's data processing: Each TCRbeta library contained between about 2,900 and 20,000 functional CDR3beta clonotypes. MIGEC 1.2.9 was used for UMI extraction and consensus assembly, with at least three reads per UMI being required. MiXCR 3.0.3 was used to extract the in-frame CDR3beta repertoires. Each sample was downsampled to 42,000 randomly selected UMIs before diversity metrics were computed in VDJtools 1.2.1. For each sample pair, the repertoire overlap metrics D, R and F2 were calculated in VDJtools using the top 3,000 clones. The reads, reprocessed by TCRdb, yield one row per CDR3 protein sequence and no DNA. The V and J calls, along with clone size, are taken from TCRdb and not from the paper's own processing. The sample table holds 6,200 or so distinct CDR3 sequences. The ten largest make up 22% of the sample.

The data belong to a study of human CD8 memory T cell subsets (dated by TCRdb to about 2020). Regarding the research as a whole: TCRbeta repertoires of stem-like (TSTEM), progenitor exhausted-like (TPEX) and effector memory CD8+ T cell subsets were compared to assess their clonal relationships. Six donors each provided TSTEM, TPEX and effector memory subsets, from which TCRbeta repertoires were obtained. What the study reported, not specific to this receptor: Greater repertoire diversity in TSTEM than in TPEX subsets was suggested by Chao1 estimates, potentially reflecting a broader range of specificities. The stem-like TSTEM and TPEX subsets each shared clonotypes with effector memory cells, but the TSTEM and TPEX repertoires had minimal overlap with each other, suggesting distinct antigen spectra. Sequencing was limited to TCRbeta chains, and the repertoire comparisons were based on six or seven donors analyzed with paired t-tests and Bonferroni correction. Normalized Shannon-Wiener diversity was similarly high in TSTEM and TPEX subsets, while effector memory subsets were less diverse by comparison.

The sequence was collected from a human donor in good health. The specimen sequenced was CD8+ stem-like memory T cells (TSCM and TCM) sorted from PBMCs. The cell subset or site label for this specimen denotes: stem-like memory CD8 T cells (TSTEM), CCR7+ PD-1- TIGIT-. The V gene is TRBV7-9 and the J gene is TRBJ1-2; as DNA is missing, the TRBD1 call by TCRdb cannot be tested. The CDR3 protein: CASSTGALDYGYTF.